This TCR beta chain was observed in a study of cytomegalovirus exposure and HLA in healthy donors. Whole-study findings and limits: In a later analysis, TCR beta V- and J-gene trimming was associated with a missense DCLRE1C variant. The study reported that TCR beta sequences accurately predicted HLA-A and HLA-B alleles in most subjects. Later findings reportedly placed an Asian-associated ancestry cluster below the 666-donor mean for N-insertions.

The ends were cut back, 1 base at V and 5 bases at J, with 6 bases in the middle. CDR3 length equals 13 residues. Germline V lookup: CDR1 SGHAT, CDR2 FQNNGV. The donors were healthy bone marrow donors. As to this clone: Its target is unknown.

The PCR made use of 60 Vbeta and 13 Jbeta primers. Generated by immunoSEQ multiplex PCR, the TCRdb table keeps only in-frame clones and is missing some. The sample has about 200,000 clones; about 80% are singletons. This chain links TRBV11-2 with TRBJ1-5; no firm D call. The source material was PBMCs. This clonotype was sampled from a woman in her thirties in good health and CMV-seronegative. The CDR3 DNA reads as TGTGCCAGCAGCTTAGGGTCGGATCAGCCCCAGCATTTT. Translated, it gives CASSLGSDQPQHF.